This entry lists 29 T cell receptor beta chains sequenced from one sample in a study of technical replicates of blood from a few donors. Some clones are missing from TCRdb's copy, which holds only in-frame ones; the method was immunoSEQ multiplex PCR. The table has more than 95,000 clones, 95% seen once. Material: T cells isolated from PBMCs. Receptors originate from a human donor in good health.

The CDR3 sequence is CSAARGSNTEAFF. The DNA for the CDR3 is TGCAGCGCAGCGAGGGGGTCGAACACTGAAGCTTTCTTT. The J gene is TRBJ1-1, the V gene TRBV29-1; maybe TRBD1 (6 bases). The CDR3 sequence is 13 residues long. V was pared by 7 bases and J by 1 base, with 13 bases between. Germline V gene sequence: CDR1 SQVTM, CDR2 ANQGSEA.

This chain uses TRBV7-6 with TRBJ2-5; 9 bases line up with TRBD1. After removal of 5 bases from V and 7 bases from J, the junction contained 8 bases not matched to a gene. The CDR3 extends over 14 amino acids. Germline lookup yields CDR1 SGHVS and CDR2 FNYEAQ. CDR3 coding DNA: TGTGCCAGCAGCCCCGGGACAGGGCTTTTGACCCAGTACTTC. It is translated as CASSPGTGLLTQYF.

Only a few counts were recorded for this clone. This chain links TRBV5-1 with TRBJ1-1; D remains unclear. CDR3 length equals 14 residues. V lost 2 bases to trimming and J lost 1 base, with 9 bases between them. Per germline, CDR1 SGHRS and CDR2 YFSETQ. The CDR3 reads CASSFYTENTEAFF. The CDR3 nucleotides read TGCGCCAGCAGCTTTTACACAGAGAACACTGAAGCTTTCTTT.

The chain employs TRBV10-3 and TRBJ2-7, with 7 bases matching TRBD1. Germline loops: CDR1 ENHRY, CDR2 SYGVKD. The V and J ends lost 11 bases and 0 bases, in that order; junction bases with no gene match: 10. This CDR3 is 14 amino acids long. The CDR3 loop reads CAVSRGISSYEQYF. For the CDR3, the DNA is TGTGCCGTTAGCAGGGGGATAAGCTCCTACGAGCAGTACTTC.

In its sample, this clone was seen once. The chain uses TRBV7-2 and TRBJ1-3, with D perhaps matching TRBD1 (5 bases). This CDR3 is built from 14 residues. Germline V gene lookup returns CDR1 SGHTA and CDR2 FQGNSA. Deletions cut 6 bases from V and 0 bases from J, with 9 bases between. The CDR3 sequence is CASSDSSSGNTIYF. DNA for the CDR3: TGTGCCAGCAGTGACAGCAGCTCTGGAAACACCATATATTTT.

The chain has TRBV5-1 and TRBJ2-5; tentative D call: TRBD1 (6 bases). This CDR3 has 13 amino acids. Germline-derived CDR1 and CDR2 are SGHRS and YFSETQ. Trimming removed 4 bases at V and 3 bases at J, with 10 bases between. The CDR3 loop reads CASSLQGEETQYF. The CDR3, as DNA: TGCGCCAGCAGCCTACAGGGCGAAGAGACCCAGTACTTC.

This clone was seen just once. J is TRBJ2-1 and V is TRBV29-1; 12 bases align to TRBD1. Germline CDR1 is SQVTM and CDR2 is ANQGSEA. The V segment lost 2 bases and the J segment 2 bases; nucleotides outside the gene matches: 4. There are 16 residues in the CDR3. The CDR3 coding sequence is TGCAGCGTTGAAAGGGGGACAGGGGGCGCCTACAATGAGCAGTTCTTC. As protein: CSVERGTGGAYNEQFF.

This CDR3 reads CASSRRWGLRTDTQYF. CDR3 sequence (DNA): TGTGCCAGCAGCCGACGATGGGGGCTAAGGACAGATACGCAGTATTTT. The chain uses TRBV7-6 and TRBJ2-3; TRBD1 might be the D (6 bases). V was cut by 5 bases and J by 3 bases, with 18 bases left in between. The V gene's germline CDR1 is SGHVS and CDR2 FNYEAQ. The CDR3 runs 16 residues.

The chain joins TRBV6-4 to TRBJ2-3; TRBD2 agrees at 10 bases. This CDR3 is 16 amino acids long. J was trimmed by 3 bases and V by 2 bases; bases with no gene match: 5. Germline V gene lookup returns CDR1 MRHNA and CDR2 SNTAGT. The CDR3 sequence is CASSDGLAGETDTQYF. The CDR3 DNA reads as TGTGCCAGCAGTGACGGTCTAGCGGGAGAAACAGATACGCAGTATTTT.

About this clone itself: At the DNA level, this CDR3 is encoded by other sequences in the same sample as well. This sequence joins TRBV5-1 and TRBJ2-7; 10 bases fit TRBD1. Germline loops: CDR1 SGHRS, CDR2 YFSETQ. V was clipped by 0 bases and J by 5 bases; unmatched bases: 2. CDR3 length equals 14 residues. In nucleotides, the CDR3 is TGCGCCAGCAGCTTGGGACAGGGGGCAGACGAGCAGTACTTC. Translating gives CASSLGQGADEQYF.

V is TRBV4-1 and J is TRBJ2-3, with 15 bases that match TRBD2. The CDR3 spans 19 residues. V was pared by 4 bases and J by 4 bases, with 12 bases of the junction left unmatched. In germline, CDR1 is MGHRA, CDR2 YSYEKL. The CDR3 DNA follows: TGCGCCAGCAGCCTAACTCCATCCGGGACTAGCGGGAGGTCAGATACGCAGTATTTT. This encodes CASSLTPSGTSGRSDTQYF.

The rearrangement links TRBV6-5 to TRBJ2-2, with a tentative D call TRBD2 (5 bases). Trimming took off 4 bases at V and 7 bases at J, with 13 bases between the two ends. This CDR3 is built from 14 residues. Germline CDR1 MNHEY, CDR2 SVGAGI. CDR3 in DNA: TGTGCCAGCAGTTCGGAGAGGACTTACGGGGAGCTGTTTTTT. It translates to CASSSERTYGELFF.

The chain joins TRBV11-3 to TRBJ2-3, with a possible D match to TRBD2 (5 bases). V was cut by 1 base and J by 8 bases, with 16 bases left in between. The germline gives CDR1 SGHNT, CDR2 YENEEA. The CDR3 length is 15 residues. CDR3 sequence: CASSLARGSGSTQYF. The CDR3 nucleotides read TGTGCCAGCAGCTTAGCACGTGGGAGCGGCTCTACGCAGTATTTT. Variable domain in full (rest from reference TRBV11-3 and TRBJ2-3): EAGVVQSPRYKIIEKKQPVAFWCNPISGHNTLYWYLQNLGQGPELLIRYENEEAVDDSQLPKDRFSAERLKGVDSTLKIQPAELGDSAVYLCASSLARGSGSTQYFGPGTRLTVL.

The J gene is TRBJ2-6, the V gene TRBV27; 7 nucleotides match TRBD1. V lost 2 bases and J lost 2; bases outside the gene matches: 12. The CDR3 totals 19 residues. In germline, CDR1 is MNHEY, CDR2 SMNVEV (reference sequence). The CDR3 sequence is CASSLRGGASWAGANVLTF. The CDR3, as DNA: TGTGCCAGCAGTTTAAGAGGGGGCGCTTCCTGGGCTGGGGCCAACGTCCTGACTTTC. The full variable domain, in which reference TRBV27 and TRBJ2-6 provide the parts outside the CDR3, is EAQVTQNPRYLITVTGKKLTVTCSQNMNHEYMSWYRQDPGLGLRQIYYSMNVEVTDKGDVPEGYKVSRKEKRNFPLILESPSPNQTSLYFCASSLRGGASWAGANVLTFGAGSRLTVL.

This sequence joins TRBV7-9 and TRBJ1-2; the match to TRBD1 covers 8 bases. CDR3 length: 17 residues. V gave up 3 bases and J gave up 2 bases; unmatched junction bases: 11. CDR1 is SEHNR, CDR2 FQNEAQ, per germline (reference sequence). This CDR3 is CASSLGGQALLNYGYTF. For the CDR3, the DNA is TGTGCCAGCAGCTTGGGGGGACAGGCCTTACTGAACTATGGCTACACCTTC. The full variable domain, its missing parts supplied by reference TRBV7-9 and TRBJ1-2, is DTGVSQNPRHKITKRGQNVTFRCDPISEHNRLYWYRQTLGQGPEFLTYFQNEAQLEKSRLLSDRFSAERPKGSFSTLEIQRTEQGDSAMYLCASSLGGQALLNYGYTFGSGTRLTVV.

J is TRBJ2-1 and V is TRBV6-5; D possibly corresponds to TRBD2 (6 bases). CDR3 size: 14 residues. The germline gives CDR1 MNHEY, CDR2 SVGAGI. Trimming pared 7 bases from V and 3 bases from J, leaving 13 bases between. The CDR3 reads CASTYAGNYNEQFF. The DNA for the CDR3 is TGTGCCAGCACCTACGCGGGGAACTACAATGAGCAGTTCTTC.

This clone was observed once. V gene TRBV7-9 combines with J gene TRBJ2-7; 8 nucleotides line up with TRBD1. With 3 bases clipped from V and 3 bases from J, the junction kept 10 bases outside the gene matches. The CDR3 is 16 residues long. Germline V lookup: CDR1 SEHNR, CDR2 FQNEAQ (reference sequence). The CDR3 DNA sequence: TGTGCCAGCAGCTTTACCTCGACAGGGGTCCGCTACGAGCAGTACTTC. It encodes CASSFTSTGVRYEQYF.

The genes are TRBV27 and TRBJ2-1, with a tentative D call TRBD2 (6 bases). CDR3 length: 14 amino acids. The V gene's germline CDR1 is MNHEY and CDR2 SMNVEV (reference sequence). Trimming left V 5 bases short and J 5 bases short, with 13 bases between. This CDR3 reads CASSPWTTDNEQFF. CDR3 in DNA: TGTGCCAGCAGTCCATGGACTACAGACAATGAGCAGTTCTTC.

V usage is TRBV9 and J usage is TRBJ2-1, with TRBD2 matching 8 bases. J was trimmed by 8 bases and V by 3 bases; bases with no gene match: 13. CDR3 size: 16 residues. CDR1 and CDR2 from the germline V gene are SGDLS and YYNGEE. In DNA form, the CDR3 reads TGTGCCAGCAGCGCAAGCGGGAGTCTTGTTACGGATGAGCAGTTCTTC. It encodes CASSASGSLVTDEQFF. The complete variable domain, with remaining parts taken from reference TRBV9 and TRBJ2-1, reads DSGVTQTPKHLITATGQRVTLRCSPRSGDLSVYWYQQSLDQGLQFLIQYYNGEERAKGNILERFSAQQFPDLHSELNLSSLELGDSALYFCASSASGSLVTDEQFFGPGTRLTVL.

J is TRBJ2-7 and V is TRBV28; D possibly corresponds to TRBD1 (6 bases). This CDR3 region has 18 residues. Germline assignment: CDR1 MDHEN and CDR2 SYDVKM. Deletions cut 5 bases from V and 4 bases from J, with 27 bases between. The CDR3 DNA is TGTGCCAGCAGTATTCGACATTTACAGGGTCTCGGGCTGTACGAGCAGTACTTC. The encoded protein is CASSIRHLQGLGLYEQYF.

The CDR3 coding sequence is TGTGCCAGTACCCCACAGGGGGCAGTCTCCTATAATTCACCCCTCCACTTT. Translation: CASTPQGAVSYNSPLHF. This sequence joins TRBV19 and TRBJ1-6; TRBD1 matches at 9 bases. In germline, CDR1 is LNHDA, CDR2 SQIVND (reference sequence). V gave up 7 bases and J gave up 0 bases; unmatched junction bases: 7. The CDR3 contains 17 residues. Filled out from reference TRBV19 and TRBJ1-6, the complete variable domain reads DGGITQSPKYLFRKEGQNVTLSCEQNLNHDAMYWYRQDPGQGLRLIYYSQIVNDFQKGDIAEGYSVSREKKESFPLTVTSAQKNPTAFYLCASTPQGAVSYNSPLHFGNGTRLTVT.

The chain joins TRBV9 to TRBJ2-1; perhaps TRBD2 as D (7 bases). Trimming removed 9 bases at V and 8 bases at J, with 15 bases between. Germline V gene sequence: CDR1 SGDLS, CDR2 YYNGEE. The CDR3 is 12 amino acids. CDR3 loop: CANPGGGDEQFF. The CDR3 region has the DNA TGTGCCAATCCCGGCGGGGGCGATGAGCAGTTCTTC.

This chain connects TRBV27 to TRBJ2-5; D may be TRBD1 (6 bases). TRBJ2-7 matches the DNA end more closely, so the J call is doubtful. Germline V lookup: CDR1 MNHEY, CDR2 SMNVEV (reference sequence). The CDR3 consists of 15 residues. CDR3 bases: TGTGCCAGCAGCCCCTCCGGGACATCATTTTACGAGCAGTACTTC. It yields the protein CASSPSGTSFYEQYF.

V and J are TRBV4-1 and TRBJ2-6; the D is unclear. Trimming removed 3 bases from V and 1 base from J, with 4 bases in between. The CDR3 is made up of 14 amino acids. CDR1 and CDR2 (germline): MGHRA, YSYEKL. CDR3 nucleotide sequence: TGCGCCAGCAGCCATGAGTCTGGGGCCAACGTCCTGACTTTC. This codes for CASSHESGANVLTF.

The rearrangement joins TRBV7-8 to TRBJ2-7; TRBD2 might be the D (6 bases). The CDR3 length is 17 residues. The V end was cut by 1 base, the J end by 7 bases, with 23 bases between. Looked up from germline, CDR1 is SGHVS and CDR2 is FQNEAQ. In nucleotides, the CDR3 is TGTGCCAGCAGCTTAGTTTCCGGGACTCTCGAAAAAGATGAGCAGTACTTC. As protein: CASSLVSGTLEKDEQYF.

This sequence joins TRBV1 and TRBJ2-7; the listed D gene, TRBD2, was not tested against the DNA. TRBV1 is reported as a pseudogene. This CDR3 has 15 residues. CDR3 protein: CTSSQTSGSPYEQYF. CDR3 DNA: TGCACCAGCAGCCAGACTAGCGGGTCCCCTTACGAGCAGTACTTC.

This chain links TRBV7-3 with TRBJ2-1; 13 positions match TRBD2. The germline V gene encodes CDR1 SGHTA and CDR2 FQGTGA. V shed 3 bases, J shed 5 bases, and the junction held 1 base outside the gene matches. This CDR3 is built from 15 residues. The CDR3 reads CASSLGLAGNNEQFF. Here the CDR3 DNA reads TGTGCCAGCAGCTTGGGACTAGCGGGGAACAATGAGCAGTTCTTC.

The chain combines TRBV5-1 with TRBJ2-5, with D unresolved. V dropped 2 bases and J dropped 2 bases, with 10 bases sitting between them. The CDR3 covers 14 residues. CDR1 is SGHRS, CDR2 YFSETQ, per germline. CDR3 sequence reads: CASSFSTIQETQYF. Written as DNA, the CDR3 is TGCGCCAGCAGCTTTTCGACAATACAAGAGACCCAGTACTTC.

The V gene is TRBV14, the J gene TRBJ2-2; tentative D call: TRBD1 (6 bases). With 4 bases removed from V and 3 bases from J, the gap between germline ends came to 12 bases. Germline V gives CDR1 SGHDN, CDR2 FVKESK. The CDR3 consists of 15 residues. This CDR3 is CASSPLHRDTGELFF. The CDR3 coding sequence is TGTGCCAGCAGCCCACTCCACAGGGACACCGGGGAGCTGTTTTTT.